The present entry profiles one TCR beta chain with its context. This sample was taken from a study of blood T cell repertoires in COVID-19. In the study overall: Samples representing acute and convalescent COVID-19 were sourced from the United States, Italy and Spain. The analysed material was cDNA or gDNA that came from T cells, B-cell-depleted T cells, or PBMCs.

Per the authors' pipeline: Using reference gene primer amplification, nucleated cell counts were estimated. Data came from immunoSEQ multiplex PCR; TCRdb stores just in-frame clones and leaves some out. V and J calls and clone size are those listed in that table; D and trimming were worked out from the DNA. Seen here are 250,000 to 300,000 clones, roughly 85% observed once, and the top ten hold roughly 4.6%. From germline, CDR1 is MNHEY and CDR2 SVGAGI. This CDR3 is built from 15 residues. V was shortened by 4 bases and J by 6 bases, with 13 bases between the two germline ends. This TCR came from a man aged 50-60 years with active or convalescent COVID-19. The V gene is TRBV6-5, the J gene TRBJ1-6; D call uncertain. The sequencing input was peripheral blood. In DNA form, the CDR3 reads TGTGCCAGCAGTTCAGTGGAGACCTCTAATTCACCCCTCCACTTT. Protein: CASSSVETSNSPLHF.